The present T cell receptor (beta chain) was sequenced within a study of shared clonotypes between healthy human individuals. General observations from the study: Clonotype sharing among donors likely depends on sequencing depth. Sampling used blood alone; tissue repertoires probably differ. Naive subsets generally had larger estimated richness than memory subsets.

The method was immunoSEQ multiplex PCR; TCRdb's version includes in-frame clones alone and lacks a portion of them. There are around 940,000 clones in the sample; 60% to 85% occur only once, and about 1.5% lies in the top ten. V was trimmed by 0 bases and J by 9 bases, leaving 13 bases between them. CDR3 length equals 14 residues. CDR1 and CDR2 from the germline V gene are SGDLS and YYNGEE. As for this clone: What it binds is unknown.

This receptor was identified in a man aged 18 to 35 in good health. Sequenced material: memory CD4+ T cells sorted from blood. The subset: CD45RA-negative fraction. J is TRBJ2-1 and V is TRBV9; the D is unclear. CDR3: CASSVDVSWGEQFF. For the CDR3, the DNA is TGTGCCAGCAGCGTAGACGTTAGCTGGGGTGAGCAGTTCTTC.